The 26 T cell receptor beta chains below were found in one sample sequenced in a study of OX40 agonist ivuxolimab in advanced cancers. Method: immunoSEQ multiplex PCR; TCRdb's copy keeps in-frame clones and lacks some. The profile shows about 130,000 clones, roughly 90% of them singletons. Material: CD4+ or CD8+ T cells sorted from blood, obtained in a trial of the OX40 agonist ivuxolimab. The source of these receptors is an adult with an advanced solid tumor such as melanoma, head and neck, liver or kidney cancer.

The chain combines TRBV6-5 with TRBJ2-6; the D gene is possibly TRBD2 (5 bases). Germline V lookup: CDR1 MNHEY, CDR2 SVGAGI. The CDR3 runs to 16 residues. The V end lost 0 bases, the J end lost 2 bases, and 8 bases lay between the germline ends. The CDR3 DNA reads as TGTGCCAGCAGTTACTCAACGGGGACTGGGGCCAACGTCCTGACTTTC. Its protein is CASSYSTGTGANVLTF.

This clone was seen more than once but under ten times. The gene calls are TRBV6-5 and TRBJ2-2; no reliable D call. The CDR3 length is 16 residues. Trimming left V 0 bases short and J 6 bases short, with 14 bases between. The germline gives CDR1 MNHEY, CDR2 SVGAGI. CDR3 nucleotide sequence: TGTGCCAGCAGTTACTCGCCGGTCCTTACGGCCGGGGAGCTGTTTTTT. It codes for CASSYSPVLTAGELFF.

CDR3 region: CASSFRWPLYEQYF. Here the CDR3 DNA reads TGTGCCAGCAGTTTCCGCTGGCCCCTCTACGAGCAGTACTTC. The chain recombines TRBV27 with TRBJ2-5; D ambiguous. The J call may be in error: the DNA end matches TRBJ2-7 better. The CDR3 totals 14 residues. Germline V gene data show CDR1 as MNHEY and CDR2 as SMNVEV (reference sequence).

This rearrangement joins TRBV20-1 to TRBJ2-7, with 7 bases lining up with TRBD1. This CDR3 spans 11 amino acids. V trimming: 5 bases; J trimming: 4 bases; junction bases outside the gene matches: 2. Germline CDR1 is DFQATT and CDR2 is SNEGSKA (reference sequence). This chain's CDR3 is CSAGQEYEQYF. CDR3 coding DNA: TGCAGTGCTGGACAGGAATACGAGCAGTACTTC.

The chain joins TRBV28 to TRBJ2-5; D possibly corresponds to TRBD2 (7 bases). The V and J ends lost 7 bases and 4 bases respectively, with 19 bases between them. This CDR3 is built from 15 residues. In germline, CDR1 is MDHEN, CDR2 SYDVKM. DNA of the CDR3: TGTGCCAGCACTCCTGGCCGGGGGGCTAGAGAGACCCAGTACTTC. It specifies CASTPGRGARETQYF.

A word on this clone: Other DNA sequences in this specimen translate into the identical CDR3. The rearrangement links TRBV6-5 to TRBJ1-1; D not certain. Germline V gene lookup returns CDR1 MNHEY and CDR2 SVGAGI. Trimming removed 3 bases at V and 1 base at J, with 6 bases between. The CDR3 is made up of 13 amino acids. CDR3: CASSYDRNTEAFF. DNA of the CDR3: TGTGCCAGCAGTTATGATAGGAACACTGAAGCTTTCTTT.

The chain joins TRBV14 to TRBJ1-4; D might be TRBD1 (6 bases). Germline V gene lookup returns CDR1 SGHDN and CDR2 FVKESK. V dropped 7 bases and J dropped 8 bases, with 11 bases sitting between them. This CDR3 region has 12 residues. The CDR3 region has the DNA TGTGCCAGCACACAGGGATCCGAAAAACTGTTTTTT. This translates into CASTQGSEKLFF. Drawing the rest from reference TRBV14 and TRBJ1-4, the complete variable domain is EAGVTQFPSHSVIEKGQTVTLRCDPISGHDNLYWYRRVMGKEIKFLLHFVKESKQDESGMPNNRFLAERTGGTYSTLKVQPAELEDSGVYFCASTQGSEKLFFGSGTQLSVL.

This clone was counted a few times. V gene TRBV19 combines with J gene TRBJ2-5, with D uncertain. Germline V gene lookup returns CDR1 LNHDA and CDR2 SQIVND (reference sequence). V lost 3 bases and J 2 bases, leaving 10 bases between the germline ends. This CDR3 has 14 amino acids. This CDR3 reads CASSIRHNQETQYF. CDR3 bases: TGTGCCAGTAGTATTAGACACAATCAAGAGACCCAGTACTTC.

The J gene is TRBJ1-2, the V gene TRBV9; TRBD1 aligns across 7 bases. Germline loops: CDR1 SGDLS, CDR2 YYNGEE. The CDR3 runs to 16 residues. V gave up 1 base and J gave up 2 bases; unmatched junction bases: 8. The CDR3 DNA sequence: TGTGCCAGCAGCGTACAGACAGGGAACTGGAACTATGGCTACACCTTC. Encoded protein: CASSVQTGNWNYGYTF.

V is TRBV18 and J is TRBJ2-7, with 9 bases aligning to TRBD1. This CDR3 comprises 14 residues. Germline trimming cut 1 base from V and 5 bases from J; bases unmatched to any gene: 3. CDR1 is KGHSH, CDR2 LQKENI, per germline. CDR3 DNA sequence: TGTGCCAGCTCACCACTCAGGACAGGGGACGAGCAGTACTTC. Its translation: CASSPLRTGDEQYF.

The V call is TRBV28, the J call TRBJ1-5; 10 nucleotides agree with TRBD1. With V trimmed by 6 bases and J by 1 base, 6 bases remained unmatched. The germline gives CDR1 MDHEN, CDR2 SYDVKM. There are 16 residues in the CDR3. The CDR3 here is CASSRQGALSNQPQHF. As DNA, the CDR3 is TGTGCCAGCAGCCGACAGGGGGCTCTGAGCAATCAGCCCCAGCATTTT.

This chain connects TRBV19 to TRBJ2-5, with 12 bases identical to TRBD1. The V segment lost 5 bases and the J segment 0 bases; nucleotides outside the gene matches: 1. CDR3 size: 15 residues. CDR1 is LNHDA, CDR2 SQIVND, per germline (reference sequence). In DNA, the CDR3 is TGTGCCAGTAGTGGGGACAGGGGGCACCAAGAGACCCAGTACTTC. It yields the protein CASSGDRGHQETQYF. The full variable domain, in which reference TRBV19 and TRBJ2-5 provide the parts outside the CDR3, is DGGITQSPKYLFRKEGQNVTLSCEQNLNHDAMYWYRQDPGQGLRLIYYSQIVNDFQKGDIAEGYSVSREKKESFPLTVTSAQKNPTAFYLCASSGDRGHQETQYFGPGTRLLVL.

The chain uses TRBV18 and TRBJ1-5; D is ambiguous. Trimming left V 3 bases short and J 5 bases short, with 11 bases between. The CDR3 has 14 residues. The germline gives CDR1 KGHSH, CDR2 LQKENI. The CDR3 reads CASSPTSGDQPQHF. The CDR3 DNA reads TGTGCCAGCTCACCTACATCCGGGGATCAGCCCCAGCATTTT.

The chain employs TRBV7-2 and TRBJ1-5; D is undetermined. The germline V gene has CDR1 SGHTA and CDR2 FQGNSA. This CDR3 contains 14 residues. V was pared by 3 bases and J by 3 bases, with 9 bases between. CDR3 residues: CASSFVGANQPQHF. The CDR3, as DNA: TGTGCCAGCAGCTTCGTCGGTGCCAATCAGCCCCAGCATTTT.

The chain employs TRBV28 and TRBJ1-2; the match to TRBD1 covers 7 bases. The junction had 20 bases not matched to a gene; V was cut back by 8 bases and J by 8 bases. CDR3 length: 16 residues. Germline V lookup: CDR1 MDHEN, CDR2 SYDVKM. CDR3 loop: CASLRGQGGLLLGYTF. The DNA for the CDR3 is TGTGCCAGCCTTAGGGGGCAGGGAGGCCTCTTATTGGGCTACACCTTC.

The chain uses TRBV29-1 and TRBJ2-5; no definite D call. CDR3 size: 12 residues. With 7 bases removed from V and 1 base from J, the gap between germline ends came to 10 bases. Germline CDR1 is SQVTM and CDR2 is ANQGSEA. In DNA, the CDR3 is TGCAGCGCAGGCGGACCCCAAGAGACCCAGTACTTC. The encoded protein is CSAGGPQETQYF.

V usage is TRBV6-6 and J usage is TRBJ2-3; D is undetermined. This CDR3 is 12 amino acids long. Trimming left V 4 bases short and J 3 bases short, with 5 bases between. Germline V gene sequence: CDR1 MNHNY, CDR2 SVGAGI (reference sequence). The CDR3 sequence: CASSLPTDTQYF. In DNA, the CDR3 is TGTGCCAGCAGTTTACCTACAGATACGCAGTATTTT.

The V and J genes are TRBV28 and TRBJ1-1; tentatively, D is TRBD1 (5 bases). This CDR3 comprises 14 residues. CDR1 is MDHEN and CDR2 is SYDVKM in the germline V gene. V lost 5 bases and J lost 1, with 11 bases in between. As DNA, the CDR3 is TGTGCCAGCAGTCCAGGGTCAGCGAACACTGAAGCTTTCTTT. Translating it yields CASSPGSANTEAFF.

This chain links TRBV7-8 with TRBJ1-5; no clear D. The CDR3 sequence is 16 residues long. The germline V and J ends were trimmed by 1 base and 1 base, with 11 bases remaining between them. Germline V gene data show CDR1 as SGHVS and CDR2 as FQNEAQ. This CDR3 reads CASSLDWVSSNQPQHF. CDR3 DNA: TGTGCCAGCAGCTTAGATTGGGTCAGCAGCAATCAGCCCCAGCATTTT. Full variable domain (outside the CDR3, taken from reference TRBV7-8 and TRBJ1-5): GAGVSQSPRYKVAKRGQDVALRCDPISGHVSLFWYQQALGQGPEFLTYFQNEAQLDKSGLPSDRFFAERPEGSVSTLKIQRTQQEDSAVYLCASSLDWVSSNQPQHFGDGTRLSIL.

The chain recombines TRBV4-3 with TRBJ2-7, with TRBD2 matching over 14 bases. The CDR3 totals 22 residues. Germline values: CDR1 LGHNA, CDR2 YSLEER. Trimming took 0 bases from V and 4 from J; bases not matched to a gene: 20. The CDR3 loop reads CASSQDLRTSGRTPSAYYEQYF. The CDR3 DNA reads as TGCGCCAGCAGCCAAGATCTGAGGACTAGCGGGAGGACACCCTCAGCCTATTACGAGCAGTACTTC.

The J gene is TRBJ1-1, the V gene TRBV5-5; no firm D call. V lost 5 bases and J 7 bases, leaving 18 bases between the germline ends. CDR1 is SGHKS, CDR2 YYEKEE, per germline (reference sequence). The CDR3 covers 14 residues. The CDR3 DNA follows: TGTGCCAGCAGAGAGGACCCTTCGGCGGGTGAAGCTTTCTTT. It encodes CASREDPSAGEAFF. The variable domain in full, with the rest retrieved from reference TRBV5-5 and TRBJ1-1, is DAGVTQSPTHLIKTRGQQVTLRCSPISGHKSVSWYQQVLGQGPQFIFQYYEKEERGRGNFPDRFSARQFPNYSSELNVNALLLGDSALYLCASREDPSAGEAFFGQGTRLTVV.

The table lists this clone with a count of one. The rearrangement joins TRBV27 to TRBJ2-3; 11 bases align to TRBD2. V dropped 0 bases and J dropped 5; count of bases not matched to a gene: 13. The CDR3 covers 19 residues. The germline gives CDR1 MNHEY, CDR2 SMNVEV (reference sequence). The CDR3 DNA sequence: TGTGCCAGCAGTTTATCGATAAGCACTACTAGCGGGAGAGGAGATACGCAGTATTTT. Protein: CASSLSISTTSGRGDTQYF.

The chain has TRBV28 and TRBJ2-7; TRBD1 might be the D (6 bases). CDR1 and CDR2 from the germline V gene are MDHEN and SYDVKM. V lost 8 bases and J 5 bases, leaving 16 bases between the germline ends. This CDR3 comprises 13 residues. CDR3 nucleotides: TGTGCCAGCGCACAGGGTGGGTATGACGAGCAGTACTTC. It yields the protein CASAQGGYDEQYF.

The chain couples TRBV19 to TRBJ1-5; D gene ambiguous. The CDR3 is 16 amino acids. Per germline, CDR1 LNHDA and CDR2 SQIVND (reference sequence). V was pared by 5 bases and J by 4 bases, with 18 bases between. The DNA of the CDR3 is TGTGCCAGTAGTGGCCAGTTAAGGATGGGAAATCAGCCCCAGCATTTT. Translated: CASSGQLRMGNQPQHF.

The V gene is TRBV9, the J gene TRBJ2-1, with 14 bases matching TRBD2. J gave up 2 bases and V 4 bases, and 5 bases lay outside the gene matches. This CDR3 has 17 amino acids. Germline lookup yields CDR1 SGDLS and CDR2 YYNGEE. The CDR3, as DNA: TGTGCCAGCAGCTCCCGACTAGCGGGAGGGCCCTACAATGAGCAGTTCTTC. It is translated as CASSSRLAGGPYNEQFF.

The genes are TRBV6-4 and TRBJ2-2, with D perhaps being TRBD1 or TRBD2 (6 bases each). This CDR3 contains 18 residues. V lost 1 base and J lost 3, with 18 bases in between. Per germline, CDR1 MRHNA and CDR2 SNTAGT. The DNA for the CDR3 is TGTGCCAGCAGTGACTTGGCCTTAGGGGGGAGAGACACCGGGGAGCTGTTTTTT. Translated: CASSDLALGGRDTGELFF.